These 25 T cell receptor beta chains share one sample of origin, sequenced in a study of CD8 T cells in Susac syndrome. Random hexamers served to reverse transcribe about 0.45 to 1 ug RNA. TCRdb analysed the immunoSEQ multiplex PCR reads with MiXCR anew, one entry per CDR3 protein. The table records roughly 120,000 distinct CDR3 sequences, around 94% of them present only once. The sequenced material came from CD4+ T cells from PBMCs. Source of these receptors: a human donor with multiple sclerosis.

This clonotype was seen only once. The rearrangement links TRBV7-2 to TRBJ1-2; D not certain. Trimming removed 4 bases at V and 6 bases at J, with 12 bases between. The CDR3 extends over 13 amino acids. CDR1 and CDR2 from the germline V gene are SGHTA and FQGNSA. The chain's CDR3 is CASSSLPANGYTF. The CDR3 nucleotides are TGTGCCAGCAGCTCTCTTCCGGCCAATGGCTACACCTTC.

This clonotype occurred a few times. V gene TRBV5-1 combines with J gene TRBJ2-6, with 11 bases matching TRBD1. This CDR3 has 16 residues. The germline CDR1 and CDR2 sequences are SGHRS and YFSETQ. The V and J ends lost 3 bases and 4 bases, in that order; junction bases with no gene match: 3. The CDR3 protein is CASSWTGGGGANVLTF. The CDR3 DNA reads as TGCGCCAGCAGCTGGACAGGGGGCGGAGGGGCCAACGTCCTGACTTTC. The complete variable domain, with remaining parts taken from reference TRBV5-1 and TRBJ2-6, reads KAGVTQTPRYLIKTRGQQVTLSCSPISGHRSVSWYQQTPGQGLQFLFEYFSETQRNKGNFPGRFSGRQFSNSRSEMNVSTLELGDSALYLCASSWTGGGGANVLTFGAGSRLTVL.

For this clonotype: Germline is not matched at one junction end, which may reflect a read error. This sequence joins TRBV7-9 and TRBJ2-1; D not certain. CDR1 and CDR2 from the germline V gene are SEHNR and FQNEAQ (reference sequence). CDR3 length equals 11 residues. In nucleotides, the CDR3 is TGTGCCAGCAGCGATGGACGCCCTCCGATCTTC. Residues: CASSDGRPPIF.

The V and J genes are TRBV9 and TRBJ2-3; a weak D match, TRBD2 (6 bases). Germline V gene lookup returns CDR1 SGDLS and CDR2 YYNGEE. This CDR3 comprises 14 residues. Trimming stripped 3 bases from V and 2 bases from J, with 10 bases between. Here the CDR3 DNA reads TGTGCCAGCAGCGCCCAACTAGCCACAGATACGCAGTATTTT. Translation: CASSAQLATDTQYF.

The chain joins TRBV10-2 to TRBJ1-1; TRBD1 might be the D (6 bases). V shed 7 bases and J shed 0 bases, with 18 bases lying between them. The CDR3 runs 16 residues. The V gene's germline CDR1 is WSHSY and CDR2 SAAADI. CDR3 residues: CASTWGQGDMNTEAFF. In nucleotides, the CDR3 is TGCGCCAGCACCTGGGGGCAAGGAGACATGAACACTGAAGCTTTCTTT.

Here the CDR3 reads CASSWDLQETQYF. For the CDR3, the DNA is TGCGCCAGCAGCTGGGACCTCCAAGAGACCCAGTACTTC. This chain uses TRBV5-1 with TRBJ2-5, with D perhaps assigned TRBD1 or TRBD2 (5 bases each). Germline CDR1 reads SGHRS; CDR2 reads YFSETQ. CDR3 length: 13 residues. The ends were cut back, 3 bases at V and 1 base at J, with 7 bases in the middle.

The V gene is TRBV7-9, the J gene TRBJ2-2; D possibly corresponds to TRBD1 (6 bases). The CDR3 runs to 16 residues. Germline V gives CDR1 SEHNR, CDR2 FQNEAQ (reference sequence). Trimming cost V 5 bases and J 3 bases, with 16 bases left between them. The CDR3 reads CASSTYLQGDTGELFF. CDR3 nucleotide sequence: TGTGCCAGCAGCACCTACTTACAGGGTGACACCGGGGAGCTGTTTTTT.

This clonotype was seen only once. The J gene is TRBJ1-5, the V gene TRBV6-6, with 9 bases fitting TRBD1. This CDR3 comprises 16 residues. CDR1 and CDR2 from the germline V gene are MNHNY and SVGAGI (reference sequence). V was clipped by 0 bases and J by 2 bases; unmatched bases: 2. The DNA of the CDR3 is TGTGCCAGCAGTTACTCGACAGGGGGTGGCAATCAGCCCCAGCATTTT. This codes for CASSYSTGGGNQPQHF.

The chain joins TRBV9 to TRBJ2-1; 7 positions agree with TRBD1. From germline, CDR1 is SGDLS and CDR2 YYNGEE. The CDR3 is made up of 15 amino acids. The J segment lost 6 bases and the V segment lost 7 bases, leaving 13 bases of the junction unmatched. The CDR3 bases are TGTGCCAGCCACCCTAAGGGGGCAACATTCAATGAGCAGTTCTTC. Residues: CASHPKGATFNEQFF.

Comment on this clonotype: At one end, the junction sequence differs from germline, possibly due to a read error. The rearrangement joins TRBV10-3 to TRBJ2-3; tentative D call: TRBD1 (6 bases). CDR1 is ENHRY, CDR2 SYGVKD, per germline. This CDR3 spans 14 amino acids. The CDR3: CAISLDRSTNTQYF. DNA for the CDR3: TGTGCCATCAGTCTGGACAGAAGCACAAATACGCAGTATTTT.

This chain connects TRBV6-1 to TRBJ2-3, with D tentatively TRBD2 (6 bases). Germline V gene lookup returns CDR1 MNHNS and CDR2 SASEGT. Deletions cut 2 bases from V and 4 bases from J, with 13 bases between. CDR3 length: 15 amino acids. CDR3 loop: CASSERTMSADTQYF. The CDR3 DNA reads TGTGCCAGCAGTGAAAGGACTATGAGCGCAGATACGCAGTATTTT.

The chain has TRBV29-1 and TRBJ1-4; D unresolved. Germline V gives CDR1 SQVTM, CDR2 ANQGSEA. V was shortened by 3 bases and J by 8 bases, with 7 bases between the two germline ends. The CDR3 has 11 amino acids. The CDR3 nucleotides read TGCAGCGTTGATGTTGGGGAAAAACTGTTTTTT. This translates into CSVDVGEKLFF.

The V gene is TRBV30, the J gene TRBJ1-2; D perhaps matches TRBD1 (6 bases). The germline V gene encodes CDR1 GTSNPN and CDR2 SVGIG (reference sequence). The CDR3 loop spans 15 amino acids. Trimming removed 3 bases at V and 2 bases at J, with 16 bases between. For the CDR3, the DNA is TGTGCCTGGAGCCCCCAGAGAGGGGGGAACTATGGCTACACCTTC. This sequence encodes CAWSPQRGGNYGYTF.

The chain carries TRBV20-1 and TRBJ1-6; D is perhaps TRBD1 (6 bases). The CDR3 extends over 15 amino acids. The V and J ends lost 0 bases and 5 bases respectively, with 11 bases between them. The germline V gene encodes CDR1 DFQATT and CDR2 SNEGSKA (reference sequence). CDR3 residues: CSARDRGRDNSPLHF. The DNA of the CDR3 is TGCAGTGCTAGAGATCGGGGGCGGGATAATTCACCCCTCCACTTT.

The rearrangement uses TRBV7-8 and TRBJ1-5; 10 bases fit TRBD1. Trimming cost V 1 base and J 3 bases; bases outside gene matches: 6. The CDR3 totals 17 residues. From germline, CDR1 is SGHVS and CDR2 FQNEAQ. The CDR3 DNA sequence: TGTGCCAGCAGCTTAGGGACCGGGACAGGGGCCAATCAGCCCCAGCATTTT. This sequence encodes CASSLGTGTGANQPQHF. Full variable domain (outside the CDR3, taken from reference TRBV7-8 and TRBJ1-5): GAGVSQSPRYKVAKRGQDVALRCDPISGHVSLFWYQQALGQGPEFLTYFQNEAQLDKSGLPSDRFFAERPEGSVSTLKIQRTQQEDSAVYLCASSLGTGTGANQPQHFGDGTRLSIL.

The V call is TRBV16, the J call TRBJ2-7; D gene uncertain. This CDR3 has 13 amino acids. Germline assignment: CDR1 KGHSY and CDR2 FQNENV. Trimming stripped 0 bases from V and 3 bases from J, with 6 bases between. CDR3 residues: CASSQSRVYEQYF. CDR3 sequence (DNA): TGTGCCAGCAGCCAATCAAGGGTCTACGAGCAGTACTTC.

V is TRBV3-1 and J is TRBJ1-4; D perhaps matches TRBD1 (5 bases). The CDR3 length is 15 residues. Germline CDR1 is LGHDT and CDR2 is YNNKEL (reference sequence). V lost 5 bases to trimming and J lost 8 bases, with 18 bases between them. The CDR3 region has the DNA TGTGCCAGCAGCTATACCCCAGGGAAACTCGAAAAACTGTTTTTT. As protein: CASSYTPGKLEKLFF. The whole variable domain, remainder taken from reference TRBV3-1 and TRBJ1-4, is DTAVSQTPKYLVTQMGNDKSIKCEQNLGHDTMYWYKQDSKKFLKIMFSYNNKELIINETVPNRFSPKSPDKAHLNLHINSLELGDSAVYFCASSYTPGKLEKLFFGSGTQLSVL.

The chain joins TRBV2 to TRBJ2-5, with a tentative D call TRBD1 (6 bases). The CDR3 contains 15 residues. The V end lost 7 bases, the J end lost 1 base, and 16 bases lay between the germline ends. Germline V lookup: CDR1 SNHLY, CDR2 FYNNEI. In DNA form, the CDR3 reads TGTGCCAGCACTATCCCGACAGGTGTCCAAGAGACCCAGTACTTC. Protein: CASTIPTGVQETQYF.

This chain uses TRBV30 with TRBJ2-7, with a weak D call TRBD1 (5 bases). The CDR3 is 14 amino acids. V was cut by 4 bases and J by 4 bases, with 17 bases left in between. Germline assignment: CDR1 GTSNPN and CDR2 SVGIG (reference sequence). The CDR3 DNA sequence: TGTGCCTGGACAACACAGGTTGGGGCTTACGAGCAGTACTTC. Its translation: CAWTTQVGAYEQYF. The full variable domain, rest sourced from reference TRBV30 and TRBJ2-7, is SQTIHQWPATLVQPVGSPLSLECTVEGTSNPNLYWYRQAAGRGLQLLFYSVGIGQISSEVPQNLSASRPQDRQFILSSKKLLLSDSGFYLCAWTTQVGAYEQYFGPGTRLTVT.

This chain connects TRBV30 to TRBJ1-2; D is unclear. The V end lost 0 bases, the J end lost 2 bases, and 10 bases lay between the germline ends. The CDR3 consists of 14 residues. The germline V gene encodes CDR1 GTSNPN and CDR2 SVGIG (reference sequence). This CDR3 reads CAWSVWRGNYGYTF. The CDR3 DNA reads TGTGCCTGGAGTGTGTGGCGAGGCAACTATGGCTACACCTTC.

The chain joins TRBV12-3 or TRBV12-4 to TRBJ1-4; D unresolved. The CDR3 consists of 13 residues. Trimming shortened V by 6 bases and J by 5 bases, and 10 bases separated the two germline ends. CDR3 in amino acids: CASRIVGNEKLFF. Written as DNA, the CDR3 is TGTGCCAGCAGAATAGTGGGGAATGAAAAACTGTTTTTT.

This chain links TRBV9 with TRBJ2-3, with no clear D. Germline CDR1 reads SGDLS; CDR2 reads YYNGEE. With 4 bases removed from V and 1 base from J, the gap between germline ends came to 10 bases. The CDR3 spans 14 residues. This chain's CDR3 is CASSLSPGTDTQYF. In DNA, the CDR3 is TGTGCCAGCAGCCTATCCCCCGGCACAGATACGCAGTATTTT.

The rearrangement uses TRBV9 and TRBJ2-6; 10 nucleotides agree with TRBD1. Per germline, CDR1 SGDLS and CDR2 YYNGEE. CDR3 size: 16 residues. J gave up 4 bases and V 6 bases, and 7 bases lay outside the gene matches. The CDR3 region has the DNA TGTGCCAGCAAAAGACAGGGGGCGTCGGGGGCCAACGTCCTGACTTTC. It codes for CASKRQGASGANVLTF.

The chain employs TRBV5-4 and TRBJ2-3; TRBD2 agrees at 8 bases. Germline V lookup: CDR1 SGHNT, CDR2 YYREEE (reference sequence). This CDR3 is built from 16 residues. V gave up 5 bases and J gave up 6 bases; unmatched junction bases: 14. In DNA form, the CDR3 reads TGTGCCAGCAGTCCTCAGACTAGCGCATTTCGGGATACGCAGTATTTT. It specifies CASSPQTSAFRDTQYF.

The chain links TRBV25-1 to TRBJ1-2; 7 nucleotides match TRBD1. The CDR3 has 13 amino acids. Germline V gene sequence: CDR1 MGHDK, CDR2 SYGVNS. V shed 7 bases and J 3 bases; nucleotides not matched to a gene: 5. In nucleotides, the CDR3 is TGTGCCAGCAAGGTTACAGGGGACTATGGCTACACCTTC. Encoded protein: CASKVTGDYGYTF.